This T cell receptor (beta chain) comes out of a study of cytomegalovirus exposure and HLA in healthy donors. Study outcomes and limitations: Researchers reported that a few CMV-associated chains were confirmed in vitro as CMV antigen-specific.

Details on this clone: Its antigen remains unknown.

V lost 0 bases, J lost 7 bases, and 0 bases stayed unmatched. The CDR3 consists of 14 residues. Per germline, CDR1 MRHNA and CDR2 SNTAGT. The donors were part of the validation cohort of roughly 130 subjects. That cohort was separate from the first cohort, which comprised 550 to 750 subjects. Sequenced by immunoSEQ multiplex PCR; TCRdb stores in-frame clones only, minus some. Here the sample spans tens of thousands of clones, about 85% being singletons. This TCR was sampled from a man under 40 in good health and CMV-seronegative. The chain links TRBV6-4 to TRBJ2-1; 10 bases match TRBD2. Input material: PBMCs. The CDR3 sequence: CASSDSAGGNEQFF. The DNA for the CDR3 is TGTGCCAGCAGTGACTCAGCGGGGGGGAATGAGCAGTTCTTC.